The 21 T cell receptor beta chains given below trace back to one sample, sequenced in a study of blood T cell repertoires in COVID-19. Only in-frame clones appear in the TCRdb table, and some are missing; sequencing was by immunoSEQ multiplex PCR. The table lists hundreds of thousands of clones, 85% to 90% of them singletons. Source material: peripheral blood. The receptor set was obtained from a man aged 50 to 59 with acute or convalescent COVID-19.

The CDR3: CASSPPNPGSGNTIYF. CDR3 DNA sequence: TGTGCCAGCTCACCACCGAACCCAGGGTCTGGAAACACCATATATTTT. This chain uses TRBV18 with TRBJ1-3, with D possibly being TRBD1 (5 bases). This CDR3 is 16 amino acids long. Germline V gene sequence: CDR1 KGHSH, CDR2 LQKENI. V shed 0 bases and J shed 1 base, with 10 bases lying between them.

This chain joins TRBV29-1 and TRBJ2-5; D unresolved. CDR1 is SQVTM and CDR2 is ANQGSEA in the germline V gene. Trimming left V 3 bases short and J 2 bases short, with 7 bases between. The CDR3 extends over 12 amino acids. The DNA for the CDR3 is TGCAGCGTTGACGGCAGGCAAGAGACCCAGTACTTC. It codes for CSVDGRQETQYF. The full variable domain, its missing parts supplied by reference TRBV29-1 and TRBJ2-5, is SAVISQKPSRDICQRGTSLTIQCQVDSQVTMMFWYRQQPGQSLTLIATANQGSEATYESGFVIDKFPISRPNLTFSTLTVSNMSPEDSSIYLCSVDGRQETQYFGPGTRLLVL.

The genes are TRBV6-5 and TRBJ1-5; tentatively, D is TRBD1 (6 bases). Germline CDR1 MNHEY, CDR2 SVGAGI. CDR3 length equals 14 residues. Trimming pared 9 bases from V and 4 bases from J, leaving 16 bases between. Written as DNA, the CDR3 is TGTGCCAGTAACAGGGACCCTCTTAATCAGCCCCAGCATTTT. Protein: CASNRDPLNQPQHF.

The V gene is TRBV19, the J gene TRBJ1-1; 7 positions match TRBD1. The V gene end was trimmed by 6 bases and the J gene end by 1 base; junction bases not matched to a gene: 5. CDR3 length equals 14 residues. Germline assignment: CDR1 LNHDA and CDR2 SQIVND (reference sequence). The CDR3 DNA reads TGTGCCAGTAGCTCACAGGGGTCGAACACTGAAGCTTTCTTT. Its protein is CASSSQGSNTEAFF.

The chain couples TRBV2 to TRBJ2-7; D gene uncertain. The germline CDR1 and CDR2 sequences are SNHLY and FYNNEI. This CDR3 has 15 residues. V was pared by 3 bases and J by 4 bases, with 16 bases between. CDR3: CASSDGSLERYEQYF. The CDR3 DNA reads as TGTGCCAGCAGTGATGGTAGCCTAGAAAGATACGAGCAGTACTTC.

J is TRBJ1-4 and V is TRBV11-2, with D hard to call. Germline values: CDR1 SGHAT, CDR2 FQNNGV. The CDR3 extends over 14 amino acids. The V end lost 5 bases, the J end lost 0 bases, and 7 bases lay between the germline ends. For the CDR3, the DNA is TGTGCCAGCAGCCCCGCGGCAACTAATGAAAAACTGTTTTTT. Protein sequence: CASSPAATNEKLFF.

This chain joins TRBV7-8 and TRBJ1-3; 9 bases agree with TRBD1. The CDR3 spans 15 residues. The junction had 4 bases not matched to a gene; V was cut back by 4 bases and J by 3 bases. The germline V gene has CDR1 SGHVS and CDR2 FQNEAQ. CDR3 loop: CASSWDREFGNTIYF. As DNA, the CDR3 is TGTGCCAGCAGCTGGGACAGGGAGTTTGGAAACACCATATATTTT.

This chain links TRBV5-5 with TRBJ1-2, with D perhaps matching TRBD1 (6 bases). V lost 1 base and J lost 4, with 17 bases in between. This CDR3 is built from 16 residues. Germline V gene sequence: CDR1 SGHKS, CDR2 YYEKEE (reference sequence). Here the CDR3 DNA reads TGTGCCAGCAGCTTGAGCGTCCAGGGGTTGGCCTATGGCTACACCTTC. Its translation: CASSLSVQGLAYGYTF.

J is TRBJ1-6 and V is TRBV2; 8 bases agree with TRBD1. V lost 1 base to trimming and J lost 7 bases; unmatched junction nucleotides: 6. CDR3 length equals 16 residues. The germline V gene has CDR1 SNHLY and CDR2 FYNNEI. The CDR3 DNA reads TGTGCCAGCAGTGAAGGCTGGGACAGGCGAAATTCACCCCTCCACTTT. This gives the protein CASSEGWDRRNSPLHF. Full variable domain (rest looked up from reference TRBV2 and TRBJ1-6): EPEVTQTPSHQVTQMGQEVILRCVPISNHLYFYWYRQILGQKVEFLVSFYNNEISEKSEIFDDQFSVERPDGSNFTLKIRSTKLEDSAMYFCASSEGWDRRNSPLHFGNGTRLTVT.

This chain uses TRBV25-1 with TRBJ1-2; 7 nucleotides align to TRBD1. V lost 4 bases and J lost 4; bases outside the gene matches: 0. The germline CDR1 and CDR2 sequences are MGHDK and SYGVNS. CDR3 length: 12 amino acids. The CDR3 sequence is CASSGQGYGYTF. The CDR3 DNA reads TGTGCCAGCAGTGGACAGGGCTATGGCTACACCTTC.

The V call is TRBV9, the J call TRBJ2-1; 8 bases line up with TRBD2. Germline trimming cut 0 bases from V and 3 bases from J; bases unmatched to any gene: 2. CDR3 length: 15 residues. CDR1 and CDR2 from the germline V gene are SGDLS and YYNGEE. CDR3 bases: TGTGCCAGCAGCGTAGTCGGGGGGGTCTACAATGAGCAGTTCTTC. Amino acids: CASSVVGGVYNEQFF.

V is TRBV3-1 (or the pseudogene TRBV3-2) and J is TRBJ1-1, with D perhaps TRBD1 (5 bases). The CDR3 runs 14 residues. Germline CDR1 reads LGHDT; CDR2 reads YNNKEL (reference sequence). The germline V and J ends were trimmed by 7 bases and 4 bases, with 16 bases remaining between them. The CDR3: CASTPRGVFTEAFF. The CDR3 nucleotides read TGTGCCAGCACCCCGCGGGGGGTTTTCACTGAAGCTTTCTTT.

The rearrangement links TRBV10-1 to TRBJ1-2, with TRBD1 matching over 8 bases. V shed 5 bases and J 7 bases; nucleotides not matched to a gene: 3. Per the germline V gene, CDR1 is WNHNN and CDR2 is SYGVQD (reference sequence). This CDR3 spans 12 amino acids. The CDR3 bases are TGCGCCAGCAGTTTGGACAGGGTTGGCTACACCTTC. This sequence encodes CASSLDRVGYTF.

Concerning this clone itself: The junction departs from germline at one end; a sequencing error may be responsible. This chain links TRBV12-3 or TRBV12-4 with TRBJ2-3; TRBD1 matches at 12 bases. The length of the CDR3 is 12 residues. CDR3 DNA: TGTGCCAGCAGTCGGGACAGGGGGCCCATGCGATTT. Translating it yields CASSRDRGPMRF.

This clone has only a few counts. The V gene is TRBV4-1, the J gene TRBJ1-5; D uncertain. This CDR3 has 14 amino acids. The V end was cut by 0 bases, the J end by 4 bases, with 7 bases between. The germline V gene encodes CDR1 MGHRA and CDR2 YSYEKL. CDR3 coding DNA: TGCGCCAGCAGCCAAGATCCGGGAAATCAGCCCCAGCATTTT. This encodes CASSQDPGNQPQHF.

The chain couples TRBV5-5 to TRBJ1-1, with 8 nucleotides matching TRBD1. The CDR3 has 14 residues. Germline loops: CDR1 SGHKS, CDR2 YYEKEE (reference sequence). The trim removed 0 bases at V and 4 bases at J, leaving 2 bases unmatched. CDR3 sequence: CASSLGQGSTEAFF. CDR3 coding DNA: TGTGCCAGCAGCTTGGGACAGGGGAGCACTGAAGCTTTCTTT. The full variable domain, rest sourced from reference TRBV5-5 and TRBJ1-1, is DAGVTQSPTHLIKTRGQQVTLRCSPISGHKSVSWYQQVLGQGPQFIFQYYEKEERGRGNFPDRFSARQFPNYSSELNVNALLLGDSALYLCASSLGQGSTEAFFGQGTRLTVV.

The chain employs TRBV27 and TRBJ1-5; no definite D call. The CDR3 contains 16 residues. Germline V gene data show CDR1 as MNHEY and CDR2 as SMNVEV (reference sequence). Deletions cut 3 bases from V and 9 bases from J, with 21 bases between. The CDR3 DNA is TGTGCCAGCAGTTTGGGCGGGGATTATGAGCGCAGGCCCCAGCATTTT. Residues: CASSLGGDYERRPQHF.

The rearrangement uses TRBV6-4 and TRBJ1-2; D might be TRBD1 (5 bases). The germline V gene has CDR1 MRHNA and CDR2 SNTAGT. The CDR3 length is 16 residues. V was pared by 0 bases and J by 3 bases, with 14 bases between. The CDR3 nucleotides are TGTGCCAGCAGTGACTCGAATAAGGGGCAGGACTATGGCTACACCTTC. The encoded protein is CASSDSNKGQDYGYTF.

V is TRBV6-2 or TRBV6-3 and J is TRBJ1-3, with TRBD1 matching over 7 bases. Germline CDR1 and CDR2: MNHEY and SVGEGT. V dropped 6 bases and J dropped 4; count of bases not matched to a gene: 12. This CDR3 region has 16 residues. The CDR3 here is CASSLLDRAGGNTIYF. In DNA form, the CDR3 reads TGTGCCAGCAGCCTCCTCGACAGGGCCGGCGGAAACACCATATATTTT.

This rearrangement joins TRBV19 to TRBJ1-2, with a tentative D call TRBD1 (6 bases). The CDR3 covers 13 residues. CDR1 is LNHDA and CDR2 is SQIVND in the germline V gene (reference sequence). The V gene lost 6 bases and the J gene lost 8 bases, with 16 bases spanning the gap. CDR3: CASRDNRVGGYTF. CDR3 bases: TGTGCCAGTAGGGATAACAGGGTGGGCGGCTACACCTTC.

This sequence joins TRBV7-2 and TRBJ2-7, with 13 bases identical to TRBD2. CDR3 length equals 15 residues. V lost 5 bases to trimming and J lost 4 bases; unmatched junction nucleotides: 5. Germline loops: CDR1 SGHTA, CDR2 FQGNSA. The CDR3 here is CASSDGTSGVYEQYF. In DNA, the CDR3 is TGTGCCAGCAGCGACGGGACTAGCGGGGTTTACGAGCAGTACTTC.